These T cell receptor beta chains were read from a single sample in a study of blood T cell repertoires in COVID-19. TCRdb keeps only in-frame clones here, not all; method: immunoSEQ multiplex PCR. The repertoire holds around 150,000 clones, with around 80% as singletons. Sequencing input: peripheral blood. The receptors shown here come from a man aged 55-75 years who had recovered from COVID-19. Both conserved end residues are part of each CDR3. The order of the fields is J gene, clone size, D gene, CDR3 length, V gene, CDR3 DNA, CDR3 protein. D genes are given only for firm matches. The size field is filled for only some rows; it gives once, few, many or a size class.

TRBJ2-7,-,-,13,TRBV29-1,TGCAGCGTCATAGGGAGAAGCTCCTACGAGCAGTACTTC,CSVIGRSSYEQYF
TRBJ1-6,-,-,19,TRBV10-3,TGTGCCATCAGTGAGTCATCCCAGGCCCTGAGCTCCTATAATTCACCCCTCCACTTT,CAISESSQALSSYNSPLHF
TRBJ2-3,-,TRBD2,18,TRBV7-2,TGTGCCAGCAGCTTCGGACTAGCGGGAGGGCCAGCTACAGATACGCAGTATTTT,CASSFGLAGGPATDTQYF
TRBJ2-1,-,-,16,TRBV7-2,TGTGCCAGCAGCTTACGACAAGGGAGCTCCTACAATGAGCAGTTCTTC,CASSLRQGSSYNEQFF
TRBJ2-3,-,TRBD2,16,TRBV30,TGTGCCTGGATGGGACTAGCGGGCGCTCGGGCAGATACGCAGTATTTT,CAWMGLAGARADTQYF
TRBJ2-2,-,TRBD2,15,TRBV6-5,TGTGCCAGCAGAGAGCGGGGGGGTAACACCGGGGAGCTGTTTTTT,CASRERGGNTGELFF
TRBJ1-6,few,-,13,TRBV3-1/TRBV3-2,TGTGCCAGCAGCTCCGTCGCGAATTCACCCCTCCACTTT,CASSSVANSPLHF
TRBJ2-2,-,-,15,TRBV4-1,TGCGCCAGCAGCCAAGTCAGGGTTGACACCGGGGAGCTGTTTTTT,CASSQVRVDTGELFF
TRBJ1-1,-,-,13,TRBV12-5,TGTGCTAGTGGGAAGACAGTGAACACTGAAGCTTTCTTT,CASGKTVNTEAFF
TRBJ2-4,once,-,18,TRBV21-1,TGTGCCAGCAGCAAAGCGGGGCAGGGGGAAATAGCCAAAAACATTCAGTACTTC,CASSKAGQGEIAKNIQYF
TRBJ1-6,-,TRBD1,14,TRBV2,TGTGCCAGCAGTGAACAGGGGGCTTCTTCACCCCTCCACTTT,CASSEQGASSPLHF
TRBJ2-3,-,TRBD1,16,TRBV6-6,TGTGCCAGCAGCTCCACGACAGGGGGTCGCACAGATACGCAGTATTTT,CASSSTTGGRTDTQYF
TRBJ1-2,-,TRBD1,14,TRBV6-4,TGTGCCATCCCGGGACAGGGGGCGTTGGATGGCTACACCTTC,CAIPGQGALDGYTF
TRBJ2-2,many,-,16,TRBV5-1,TGCGCCAGCAGCCGAACAGGCCCCTCGAACACCGGGGAGCTGTTTTTT,CASSRTGPSNTGELFF
TRBJ2-7,few,-,12,TRBV5-8,TGTGCCAGCAGCTTGCTAGGCTACGAGCAGTACTTC,CASSLLGYEQYF
TRBJ1-5,few,-,16,TRBV6-6,TGTGCCAGCAGTTCCACTCGGGGGTATAGCAATCAGCCCCAGCATTTT,CASSSTRGYSNQPQHF
TRBJ1-6,-,-,16,TRBV9,TGTGCCAGCAGCGTATCGTCTGTCCTCGGTAATTCACCCCTCCACTTT,CASSVSSVLGNSPLHF
TRBJ1-4,-,TRBD1,13,TRBV6-5,TGTGCCAGCACCGACAGGGAGAATGAAAAACTGTTTTTT,CASTDRENEKLFF
TRBJ2-2,-,-,16,TRBV19,TGTGCCAGTAGTATACTTTTGACTGCGAACACCGGGGAGCTGTTTTTT,CASSILLTANTGELFF
TRBJ1-3,-,TRBD1,15,TRBV27,TGTGCCAGCAGTCCACAGGGGGCGCTTGGAAACACCATATATTTT,CASSPQGALGNTIYF
TRBJ1-3,-,-,18,TRBV7-8,TGTGCCAGCAGCCCCAATAGGGGGGGCGAGAGCTCTGGAAACACCATATATTTT,CASSPNRGGESSGNTIYF
TRBJ2-5,-,-,12,TRBV30,TGTGCCTGGAGTACCAGGGAAGAGACCCAGTACTTC,CAWSTREETQYF
TRBJ1-2,-,-,13,TRBV11-2,TGTGCCAGCAGCTTAGGGGAGGTTAATGGCTACACCTTC,CASSLGEVNGYTF
TRBJ2-5,-,-,15,TRBV25-1,TGTGCCAGCAGTGAAGGGGGCAGTATCCAAGAGACCCAGTACTTC,CASSEGGSIQETQYF
TRBJ2-7,-,-,15,TRBV5-1,TGCGCCAGCAGCTTAGACAGGTTGCCTACCTACGAGCAGTACTTC,CASSLDRLPTYEQYF
TRBJ2-7,-,TRBD2,15,TRBV2,TGTGCCAGCAGTGAAGAGGGACTAGCAGGCAACGAGCAGTACTTC,CASSEEGLAGNEQYF
TRBJ1-6,-,-,15,TRBV4-2,TGTGCCAGCAGCCCCCGGGAAAGAGATAATTCACCCCTCCACTTT,CASSPRERDNSPLHF
TRBJ1-6,few,-,15,TRBV5-4,TGTGCCAGCAGCTACCGAGGGAGAAATAATTCACCCCTCCACTTT,CASSYRGRNNSPLHF
TRBJ1-1,-,-,15,TRBV6-2/TRBV6-3,TGTGCCAGCAGTTACTCGATGTCGGCGGGTAGTCGCGCTTTCTTT,CASSYSMSAGSRAFF
TRBJ2-7,-,TRBD1,14,TRBV18,TGTGCCAGCTCACCGGGACAGGGGGCTCACGAGCAGTACTTC,CASSPGQGAHEQYF
TRBJ2-2,once,TRBD2,16,TRBV19,TGTGCCAGTACCAGGACTAGCGGGAGTTGGGAAAGGGAGCTGTTTTTT,CASTRTSGSWERELFF
TRBJ2-5,-,TRBD2,14,TRBV15,TGTGCCACCAGCAGAGATGGGGGGGGAGAGACCCAGTACTTC,CATSRDGGGETQYF
TRBJ2-2,once,-,14,TRBV6-2/TRBV6-3,TGTGCCAGCAGTTACTCCGGTGTGGCCGGGGAGCTGTTTTTT,CASSYSGVAGELFF
TRBJ2-1,-,-,15,TRBV19,TGTGCCAGTAGGCCCCGAGGGAGCTCCTACAATGAGCAGTTCTTC,CASRPRGSSYNEQFF
TRBJ1-2,-,-,17,TRBV27,TGTGCCAGCAGTTTGCGGTTAGGGGAAATTGGGTACTATGGCTACACCTTC,CASSLRLGEIGYYGYTF
TRBJ2-7,-,-,17,TRBV5-6,TGTGCCAGCAGCCCGGGTGGCGGTCCGCGTCCCTCCTACGAGCAGTACTTC,CASSPGGGPRPSYEQYF
TRBJ2-3,-,TRBD1,16,TRBV7-2,TGTGCCAGCAGCCGGACAGGGCTCACTGGCACAGATACGCAGTATTTT,CASSRTGLTGTDTQYF
TRBJ1-5,-,-,12,TRBV21-1,TGTGCCAGGGACAGGGCTAATCAGCCCCAGCATTTT,CARDRANQPQHF
TRBJ2-1,-,-,13,TRBV6-2/TRBV6-3,TGTGCCAGCAGTACGGGACTGTACAATGAGCAGTTCTTC,CASSTGLYNEQFF
TRBJ2-3,-,-,17,TRBV7-2,TGTGCCAGCAGCTTAGCGGGGGCAGGGCCCCCCACAGATACGCAGTATTTT,CASSLAGAGPPTDTQYF
TRBJ2-2,-,-,13,TRBV5-1,TGCGCCAGCACGCCGGCAGGGACCGGGGAGCTGTTTTTT,CASTPAGTGELFF
TRBJ1-5,-,-,15,TRBV4-1,TGCGCCAGCAGCCAAGATAGCTTTAGCAATCAGCCCCAGCATTTT,CASSQDSFSNQPQHF